This paragraph reports one T cell receptor beta chain. Its antigen is as yet unknown. Time point reported: week 5, during vaccination. Topical imiquimod was applied with each vaccine dose, which held 300 ug of mutant IDH1 20-mer peptide. Produced via immunoSEQ multiplex PCR; TCRdb's table is partial and in-frame only. Of around 29,000 clones listed, roughly 87% are singletons. V was shortened by 6 bases and J by 5 bases, with 20 bases between the two germline ends. Germline assignment: CDR1 KGHSH and CDR2 LQKENI. CDR3 length: 15 amino acids. These data come from a study of a mutant IDH1 vaccine in newly diagnosed glioma.

This receptor was taken from a woman aged 40 to 50 with glioma. Some clones in this sample may be carry-over from other donors' samples. V is TRBV18 and J is TRBJ2-7, with D uncertain. Source: peripheral blood mononuclear cells (PBMCs), taken from a glioma patient whose treatment included an IDH1 peptide vaccine. The CDR3, as DNA: TGTGCCAGCTCCCGCTTAGGACGGGTGCGCGACGAGCAGTACTTC. Translation: CASSRLGRVRDEQYF.